A single T cell receptor (beta chain) is shown here with its context. Its antigen is currently unknown. The data were taken from a study of post-analysis software for immune sequencing data. Study at large: Relapsing-remitting, secondary progressive and progressive-relapsing multiple sclerosis were all included among the disease courses. Notes on the study in general: Comparison with controls showed significantly lower normalized Chao1 diversity in multiple sclerosis patients. Strong co-clustering by F measure was evident for samples that had been prepared in the same batch. Elevated frequency relative to controls characterized roughly 5 TRBV segments in patients, TRBV5-6, TRBV5-1 and TRBV20-1 among them.

This CDR3 contains 15 residues. The germline gives CDR1 KGHDR, CDR2 SFDVKD. The junction had 7 bases not matched to a gene; V was cut back by 5 bases and J by 3 bases. TCR beta libraries were prepared from cDNA with unique molecular identifiers. A population of 1 to 10 million T cells gave rise to around 480,000 cDNA molecules. TCRdb processed the PCR reads anew with MiXCR; each CDR3 protein has one entry. Found here are around 770,000 distinct CDR3 sequences, around 46% of them singletons; the top ten hold 4.9%. The receptor was derived from a girl between 10 and 17 years old with multiple sclerosis. Input material: blood. The chain combines TRBV24-1 with TRBJ2-5, with 8 bases fitting TRBD2. DNA for the CDR3: TGTGCCACCAGTGCGGGTGGAGCGGGGGAAGAGACCCAGTACTTC. It encodes CATSAGGAGEETQYF.